This T cell receptor (beta chain) came from a study of graft-versus-host responses after intestinal transplantation (dated by TCRdb to the early 2020s). The study in broad terms: The transplants that recipients got were multivisceral, liver-intestinal, or isolated intestinal. Every recipient was given anti-thymocyte globulin induction, then maintenance tacrolimus and steroids for about three years. A peak of at least 4% donor T cells among recipient peripheral blood mononuclear cells was the definition used for donor T cell macrochimerism. Instead of going to the commercial service, samples from a few later patients were sequenced in-house on an Illumina MiSeq and processed with MiXCR. Bulk TCR-beta CDR3 sequencing was used to track graft-versus-host and host-versus-graft alloreactive T cell clones in the graft, circulation and bone marrow after intestinal transplantation. A cohort of about two dozen intestinal transplant recipients, including one retransplant, was enrolled, and 3 patients lacking pretransplant specimens were excluded. Alloreactive clones were identified by sequencing pre-transplant mixed lymphocyte reaction products and comparing these products with unstimulated pre-transplant donor and recipient T cells.

Library preparation used the immunoSEQ multiplex PCR assay. In most patients, genomic DNA was isolated using the Qiagen DNeasy Blood and Tissue Kit and sent frozen to Adaptive Biotechnologies for TCR sequencing. Adaptive Biotechnologies carried out high-throughput TCR-beta CDR3 sequencing of genomic DNA for most patients. The published analysis was carried out like this. TCR sequencing data were retrieved from Adaptive's ImmunoSEQ software for 18 patients, whereas a few other patients were processed with MiXCR and VDJtools. CD4 versus CD8 sorting errors were corrected by removing sequences found in both subsets at a frequency ratio below 5:1. Because the origin of CDR3 nucleotide sequences shared between donor and recipient could not be assigned, those sequences were removed. At least 2-fold expansion over unstimulated cells and a minimum CFSE-low frequency of 0.002% (template counts) or 0.001% (read counts) were required for clones to be classified as alloreactive. Mappable clones were those detected in sequenced pre-transplant spleen, lymph node, or MLR CFSE-low populations of the donor or recipient. The cumulative frequency of alloreactive clones was calculated as a percentage of all sequences, weighted by copy number. The source is immuneACCESS, and TCRdb retained only in-frame sequences with V and J called. Part of the clones is not carried over; for the studies checked, unresolved V genes explain less than half of this, and the remainder is unexplained. V and J calls plus clone size are reproduced from that table; the DNA served to infer D and trimming. The sample table records about 70,000 clones; approximately 94% of these occur just once. Approximately 0.5% of the sample rests with the top ten.

General findings and caveats noted by the study authors: The relatively low number and heterogeneity of intestinal transplant patients limited the conclusions. GvH clones were found in recipient bone marrow, and some of the GvH clones appeared earlier in ileal mucosa or blood, which is consistent with an intestinal mucosal origin. High GvH to HvG T cell clonal ratios were observed in the allografts of patients with donor T cell macrochimerism. Early after transplant, peak levels of circulating GvH clones were found to be associated with declines in HvG clones.

This specimen's time point label, interpreted: cells obtained before transplantation from donor or recipient. CD3+CD4+ and CD3+CD8+ populations were FACS-sorted from unstimulated pre-transplant donor and recipient cells taken from spleen or lymph nodes. About this clone: This receptor's antigen is unknown. Qualities for individual bases were not recorded, and no much larger clone is one base off.

The receptor was derived from a human donor who received an intestinal transplant. The sample was unstimulated CD8+ T cells sorted from spleen or lymph node cells, taken before intestinal transplant.

The CDR3 in this case is CASSDTNNQPQHF. The nucleotides read TGTGCCAGCAGTGACACAAACAATCAGCCCCAGCATTTT. In this chain, TRBV2 is recombined with TRBJ1-5; the D gene assignment is ambiguous. The junction carries 6 bases between V and J, which are trimmed by 3 bases and 3 bases respectively. The CDR3 numbers 13 residues from cysteine through phenylalanine. Left in the record is the CDR3 DNA by itself, 39 bases read in frame from the first base. CDR1 and CDR2, per the germline V gene, are SNHLY and FYNNEI.